This TCR beta chain was found in a study of T cell responses to AZD1222 COVID-19 vaccine. Comments on this clone: Its antigen is undetermined.

The table came from immunoSEQ multiplex PCR; TCRdb's copy has only in-frame clones and leaves some out. The repertoire holds some 160,000 clones, roughly nine tenths seen once, with less than 1.3% in the top ten. Regarding the study as a whole: Females outnumbered males among donors, who were mostly white British; clonal diversity was possibly underestimated. At baseline, seropositivity was found in only 5 to 7 AZD1222 recipients.

Per the germline V gene, CDR1 is WSHSY and CDR2 is SAAADI. The CDR3 is 13 amino acids. V dropped 2 bases and J dropped 4 bases, with 9 bases sitting between them. The TCR originated in an adult who received the AZD1222 COVID-19 vaccine. The specimen comprised peripheral blood, sampled 28 days after the second AZD1222 dose. The gene calls are TRBV10-2 and TRBJ2-7, with D possibly matching TRBD2 (6 bases). The CDR3 is CASSEREIYEQYF. The CDR3 DNA is TGCGCCAGCAGTGAGCGGGAGATATACGAGCAGTACTTC.